Following are 10 T cell receptor beta chains from one sample sequenced in a study of blood T cell repertoires in COVID-19. The method was immunoSEQ multiplex PCR; TCRdb's version includes in-frame clones alone and lacks a portion of them. Seen here are about half a million clones, 75% to 90% observed once, and the top ten hold 3% to 4%. Sequenced material: peripheral blood. The receptors were gathered from a human donor in a cohort sampled during active COVID-19.

This chain joins TRBV28 and TRBJ1-2; no definite D call. Looked up from germline, CDR1 is MDHEN and CDR2 is SYDVKM. This CDR3 has 15 amino acids. Deletions cut 6 bases from V and 0 bases from J, with 14 bases between. Here the CDR3 reads CASSRTQLPNYGYTF. DNA of the CDR3: TGTGCCAGCAGCCGCACTCAACTACCTAACTATGGCTACACCTTC.

This chain connects TRBV9 to TRBJ2-7; 14 bases agree with TRBD2. V dropped 4 bases and J dropped 3; count of bases not matched to a gene: 3. CDR3 length: 15 amino acids. CDR1 and CDR2 from the germline V gene are SGDLS and YYNGEE. The CDR3, as DNA: TGTGCCAGCAGCACCGGGACTAGCGGGAGCTACGAGCAGTACTTC. This gives the protein CASSTGTSGSYEQYF.

CDR3 loop: CASSFFDRLNTEAFF. CDR3 in DNA: TGTGCCAGCAGTTTTTTCGACAGGCTGAACACTGAAGCTTTCTTT. The rearrangement uses TRBV27 and TRBJ1-1, with TRBD1 as a possible D gene (6 bases). In germline, CDR1 is MNHEY, CDR2 SMNVEV (reference sequence). V gave up 3 bases and J gave up 0 bases, with 11 bases separating them. The CDR3 contains 15 residues.

The chain has TRBV5-1 and TRBJ1-1; D is uncertain. Trimming cost V 0 bases and J 10 bases, with 22 bases left between them. Germline lookup yields CDR1 SGHRS and CDR2 YFSETQ. The CDR3 runs 16 residues. The CDR3: CASSLEDQLAGSRAFF. DNA of the CDR3: TGCGCCAGCAGCTTGGAGGATCAGCTGGCGGGGAGTCGAGCTTTCTTT.

V and J are TRBV6-5 and TRBJ2-7; perhaps TRBD1 as D (5 bases). The germline V and J ends were trimmed by 7 bases and 2 bases, with 18 bases remaining between them. Germline CDR1 and CDR2: MNHEY and SVGAGI. The CDR3 is made up of 15 amino acids. The CDR3 coding sequence is TGTGCCAGCAATGTACAGGTCGTACAAACCTACGAGCAGTACTTC. This gives the protein CASNVQVVQTYEQYF.

The rearrangement joins TRBV29-1 to TRBJ2-2, with TRBD1 as a possible D gene (6 bases). This CDR3 is 13 amino acids long. The V end lost 4 bases, the J end lost 7 bases, and 13 bases lay between the germline ends. Looked up from germline, CDR1 is SQVTM and CDR2 is ANQGSEA. The CDR3 reads CSVVGRGIGELFF. The CDR3 DNA reads TGCAGCGTTGTGGGCAGGGGAATCGGGGAGCTGTTTTTT.

V gene TRBV6-4 combines with J gene TRBJ2-3, with 13 positions matching TRBD2. This CDR3 is 15 amino acids long. The J segment lost 5 bases and the V segment lost 8 bases, leaving 7 bases of the junction unmatched. Germline values: CDR1 MRHNA, CDR2 SNTAGT. The CDR3 spells CASGGLAGVLDTQYF. CDR3 nucleotides: TGTGCCAGCGGCGGACTAGCGGGAGTCTTAGATACGCAGTATTTT.

The J gene is TRBJ1-5, the V gene TRBV5-6, with a possible D match to TRBD1 (6 bases). Germline CDR1 is SGHDT and CDR2 is YYEEEE. This CDR3 has 13 residues. Trimming left V 4 bases short and J 7 bases short, with 12 bases between. The chain's CDR3 is CASSRLQGQPQHF. The CDR3 region has the DNA TGTGCCAGCAGCCGACTACAGGGCCAGCCCCAGCATTTT.

The chain links TRBV29-1 to TRBJ2-5; 13 bases are shared with TRBD2. The germline gives CDR1 SQVTM, CDR2 ANQGSEA. The CDR3 spans 19 residues. The V gene end was trimmed by 2 bases and the J gene end by 4 bases; junction bases not matched to a gene: 16. CDR3 region: CSVERRKGTSGRGGETQYF. The DNA for the CDR3 is TGCAGCGTTGAAAGGCGAAAAGGAACTAGCGGGAGGGGTGGAGAGACCCAGTACTTC.

This rearrangement joins TRBV6-5 to TRBJ2-7; the match to TRBD1 covers 11 bases. The length of the CDR3 is 15 residues. Per the germline V gene, CDR1 is MNHEY and CDR2 is SVGAGI. J gave up 7 bases and V 2 bases, and 7 bases lay outside the gene matches. CDR3 protein: CASSYTGQGASEQYF. As DNA, the CDR3 is TGTGCCAGCAGTTACACTGGACAGGGGGCGAGTGAGCAGTACTTC.